The 16 T cell receptor beta chains below come from one sample, sequenced in a study of T cell changes during pregnancy in multiple sclerosis. Assay used: immunoSEQ multiplex PCR; TCRdb lists only in-frame clones, some missing. The data contain fewer than 95,000 clones, 85% to 95% of them singletons. The material sequenced was peripheral blood, taken in the third trimester of pregnancy. These receptors originate from a female donor with multiple sclerosis, enrolled in a pregnancy study.

The V gene is TRBV7-2, the J gene TRBJ2-5, with 7 positions matching TRBD1. The CDR3 covers 15 residues. Germline V CDR1 and CDR2: SGHTA, FQGNSA. Unmatched junction bases numbered 11, after V lost 7 bases and J lost 3 bases. In DNA, the CDR3 is TGTGCCAGCACCCAAGGACCGGGACAGAAAGAGACCCAGTACTTC. It encodes CASTQGPGQKETQYF.

J is TRBJ2-1 and V is TRBV30; TRBD2 matches 14 bases. After removal of 4 bases from V and 4 bases from J, the junction contained 12 bases not matched to a gene. CDR3 length: 18 amino acids. The V gene's germline CDR1 is GTSNPN and CDR2 SVGIG (reference sequence). CDR3 amino acids: CAWTRPGLAGVGYNEQFF. CDR3 DNA: TGTGCCTGGACTCGCCCGGGACTAGCGGGAGTTGGGTACAATGAGCAGTTCTTC.

The rearrangement links TRBV27 to TRBJ2-1; the D gene is possibly TRBD1 (5 bases). V was pared by 3 bases and J by 2 bases, with 17 bases between. CDR1 and CDR2 (germline): MNHEY, SMNVEV (reference sequence). The CDR3 extends over 17 amino acids. In DNA form, the CDR3 reads TGTGCCAGCAGTTTTTATGGGGCCAGCAACCCCTACAATGAGCAGTTCTTC. Encoded protein: CASSFYGASNPYNEQFF.

This chain links TRBV29-1 with TRBJ2-2, with TRBD2 matching over 15 bases. After removal of 7 bases from V and 4 bases from J, the junction contained 7 bases not matched to a gene. This CDR3 region has 16 residues. Germline V gene data show CDR1 as SQVTM and CDR2 as ANQGSEA. The CDR3 sequence is CSAKGLAGGFTGELFF. The DNA for the CDR3 is TGCAGCGCCAAGGGACTAGCGGGAGGATTCACCGGGGAGCTGTTTTTT.

The chain's CDR3 is CSAPIIDTQYF. The DNA of the CDR3 is TGCAGTGCTCCTATCATAGATACGCAGTATTTT. This rearrangement joins TRBV20-1 to TRBJ2-3; the D is unclear. Germline CDR1 DFQATT, CDR2 SNEGSKA (reference sequence). This CDR3 region has 11 residues. Trimming stripped 5 bases from V and 5 bases from J, with 8 bases between.

V gene TRBV27 combines with J gene TRBJ2-7; possibly TRBD1 for D (6 bases). This CDR3 has 14 residues. V shed 5 bases and J shed 2 bases, with 13 bases lying between them. Per germline, CDR1 MNHEY and CDR2 SMNVEV (reference sequence). CDR3 in amino acids: CASSAAGVPYEQYF. The CDR3 region has the DNA TGTGCCAGCAGTGCAGCAGGGGTTCCCTACGAGCAGTACTTC.

The chain is built from TRBV7-2 and TRBJ1-3; D call uncertain. The ends were cut back, 3 bases at V and 0 bases at J, with 6 bases in the middle. The CDR3 sequence is 14 residues long. From germline, CDR1 is SGHTA and CDR2 FQGNSA. The CDR3 region is CASSLSRSGNTIYF. In nucleotides, the CDR3 is TGTGCCAGCAGCTTGTCCCGCTCTGGAAACACCATATATTTT.

V usage is TRBV7-9 and J usage is TRBJ2-7; 9 bases match TRBD1. The CDR3 has 13 residues. Germline V gene sequence: CDR1 SEHNR, CDR2 FQNEAQ (reference sequence). V was pared by 6 bases and J by 6 bases, with 6 bases of the junction left unmatched. CDR3 sequence reads: CASSQGQGFEQYF. The CDR3 DNA sequence: TGTGCCAGCAGTCAAGGACAGGGGTTCGAGCAGTACTTC.

This sequence joins TRBV7-8 and TRBJ2-2, with 9 bases identical to TRBD2. This CDR3 is built from 15 residues. With 5 bases clipped from V and 6 bases from J, the junction kept 7 bases outside the gene matches. Germline values: CDR1 SGHVS, CDR2 FQNEAQ. CDR3: CASSTGTSLSGELFF. CDR3 bases: TGTGCCAGCAGCACCGGGACTAGCCTCTCCGGGGAGCTGTTTTTT.

The rearrangement links TRBV25-1 to TRBJ2-3, with 9 bases matching TRBD2. The CDR3 covers 15 residues. The trim removed 6 bases at V and 9 bases at J, leaving 13 bases unmatched. The germline CDR1 and CDR2 sequences are MGHDK and SYGVNS. CDR3 bases: TGTGCCAGCAGCCCACCGGGACTAGCAGATACCACGCAGTATTTT. Amino acid sequence: CASSPPGLADTTQYF. The full variable domain, completed using reference TRBV25-1 and TRBJ2-3, is EADIYQTPRYLVIGTGKKITLECSQTMGHDKMYWYQQDPGMELHLIHYSYGVNSTEKGDLSSESTVSRIRTEHFPLTLESARPSHTSQYLCASSPPGLADTTQYFGPGTRLTVL.

The chain couples TRBV5-1 to TRBJ2-7, with TRBD2 as a possible D gene (6 bases). The CDR3 loop spans 16 amino acids. Trimming removed 2 bases at V and 1 base at J, with 16 bases between. CDR1 and CDR2 from the germline V gene are SGHRS and YFSETQ. The CDR3 protein is CASSFRDFDPSYEQYF. The CDR3 region has the DNA TGCGCCAGCAGCTTCCGGGACTTTGACCCTTCCTACGAGCAGTACTTC.

This chain joins TRBV6-5 and TRBJ2-7, with TRBD2 matching over 11 bases. V trimming: 5 bases; J trimming: 4 bases; junction bases outside the gene matches: 7. In germline, CDR1 is MNHEY, CDR2 SVGAGI. This CDR3 is built from 15 residues. The CDR3 DNA reads as TGTGCCAGCAGTGCGGGACTAGCGGACCGATACGAGCAGTACTTC. Translation gives CASSAGLADRYEQYF.

The chain links TRBV7-9 to TRBJ2-1, with a weak D call TRBD2 (5 bases). Germline V lookup: CDR1 SEHNR, CDR2 FQNEAQ (reference sequence). CDR3 length equals 15 residues. The V end was cut by 0 bases, the J end by 4 bases, with 10 bases between. CDR3 coding DNA: TGTGCCAGCAGCTTAGCTGGCGGGTTTTACAATGAGCAGTTCTTC. This encodes CASSLAGGFYNEQFF.

The chain carries TRBV7-9 and TRBJ2-1; the match to TRBD1 covers 8 bases. CDR1 SEHNR and CDR2 FQNEAQ come from the germline V gene (reference sequence). The ends lost 5 bases at V and 3 bases at J; junction bases unmatched: 6. The CDR3 is 15 amino acids. In DNA, the CDR3 is TGTGCCAGCAGCGAACAGGACAGGGTCTACAATGAGCAGTTCTTC. Translation: CASSEQDRVYNEQFF.

This sequence joins TRBV4-1 and TRBJ2-5, with TRBD2 matching over 7 bases. The V gene's germline CDR1 is MGHRA and CDR2 YSYEKL. This CDR3 region has 16 residues. After removal of 4 bases from V and 1 base from J, the junction contained 9 bases not matched to a gene. The DNA of the CDR3 is TGCGCCAGCAGCCGTCCAGGACGGGAGGCCCAAGAGACCCAGTACTTC. Translated, it gives CASSRPGREAQETQYF.

CDR3 amino acids: CASSARRGALSSYEQYF. The CDR3 nucleotides are TGTGCCAGCAGTGCGAGGCGGGGGGCTTTGAGCTCCTACGAGCAGTACTTC. The chain combines TRBV7-8 with TRBJ2-7; 8 nucleotides agree with TRBD2. V was clipped by 6 bases and J by 0 bases; unmatched bases: 13. The germline gives CDR1 SGHVS, CDR2 FQNEAQ. CDR3 length: 17 residues.